A selection of T cell receptor beta chains follows, all from one sample in a study of shared clonotypes between healthy human individuals. Sequencing used immunoSEQ multiplex PCR; TCRdb keeps in-frame clones, though not all of them. The sample has about 2.3 million clones; about 92% are singletons. Sequencing was carried out using naive CD4+ T cells from PBMCs. All receptors derive from a man aged 18 to 35 in good health. Some clones in this sample may be carry-over from other donors' samples. CDR3s include the opening cysteine and the closing phenylalanine or tryptophan. The D gene is left open where the match is weak. Clone size is given for some rows only: seen once, a few or many times, or a class if the clone is expanded.

TRBJ2-7,14,-,TRBD2,TRBV29-1,TGCAGCGTGGGGGGACTAGCGGGAGAAAACGAGCAGTACTTC,CSVGGLAGENEQYF
TRBJ1-2,13,-,TRBD1,TRBV29-1,TGCAGCGTTGAAGGGGACAGCGATCGAGGCTACACCTTC,CSVEGDSDRGYTF
TRBJ1-5,13,-,-,TRBV19,TGTGCCAGTAGTCTACTAGGAAGTCAGCCCCAGCATTTT,CASSLLGSQPQHF
TRBJ2-7,14,-,-,TRBV30,TGTGCCTGGAGACCATGGGGGGGGCGGCTCGAGCAGTACTTC,CAWRPWGGRLEQYF
TRBJ2-2,14,-,-,TRBV4-1,TGCGCCAGCAGCCGAGACATCAACACCGGGGAGCTGTTTTTT,CASSRDINTGELFF
TRBJ1-2,13,-,TRBD1,TRBV7-9,TGTGCCAGCAGCTGGACAGGGAATGGTGGCTACACCTTC,CASSWTGNGGYTF
TRBJ1-1,14,once,-,TRBV7-9,TGTGCCAGCAGCATATTGACAGGGAACACTGAAGCTTTCTTT,CASSILTGNTEAFF
TRBJ2-5,17,once,TRBD2,TRBV7-6,TGTGCCAGCAGCTCCCCTCTAGCGGGAGGCCGCCAAGAGACCCAGTACTTC,CASSSPLAGGRQETQYF
TRBJ1-5,16,-,-,TRBV21-1,TGTGCCAGCAGCAAAGCCCTCGACTCAAGACCCGAGCCCCAGCATTTT,CASSKALDSRPEPQHF
TRBJ1-4,14,-,TRBD1,TRBV30,TGTGCCTACTCACCGGGACAGGGGAGGGAAAAACTGTTTTTT,CAYSPGQGREKLFF
TRBJ2-1,14,-,TRBD1,TRBV6-5,TGTGCCAGCAGGACGGGACAGGGTTACAATGAGCAGTTCTTC,CASRTGQGYNEQFF
TRBJ2-7,14,-,-,TRBV2,TGTGCCAGCACCCCTGGTAGGGGGTCCTACGAGCAGTACTTC,CASTPGRGSYEQYF
TRBJ1-2,15,few,TRBD1,TRBV19,TGTGCCAGTGGCTCGGACAGGGAAGCTAACTATGGCTACACCTTC,CASGSDREANYGYTF
TRBJ2-7,15,-,-,TRBV10-3,TGTGCCATCAAGACGGAGGCTAGCGTAAGCTACGAGCAGTACTTC,CAIKTEASVSYEQYF
TRBJ2-7,17,-,TRBD1,TRBV5-1,TGCGCCAGCAGCTTACAAGCCGGGACAGGGGTCTCCTACGAGCAGTACTTC,CASSLQAGTGVSYEQYF
TRBJ1-1,15,-,-,TRBV6-5,TGTGCCAGCAGGGACCGACAGTACTTGAACACTGAAGCTTTCTTT,CASRDRQYLNTEAFF
TRBJ1-5,13,-,-,TRBV7-3,TGTGCCAGCAGCTTAGGAGGGGGTCAGCCCCAGCATTTT,CASSLGGGQPQHF
TRBJ2-7,14,-,-,TRBV2,TGTGCCAGCAGTGAAGCGCGGGCCCCAGCCCCGCAGTACTTC,CASSEARAPAPQYF
TRBJ2-3,14,-,-,TRBV2,TGTGCCAGCAGTTTGGGATTCCGATCAGATACGCAGTATTTT,CASSLGFRSDTQYF
TRBJ2-5,19,-,TRBD2,TRBV4-1,TGCGCCAGCAGCCAAGGTGGACTAGCGGGAGCGTTCGGGCAAGAGACCCAGTACTTC,CASSQGGLAGAFGQETQYF
TRBJ1-1,18,once,TRBD1,TRBV11-2,TGTGCCAGCAGCCCAAGGACAGGGGGCGCGGGGGGAGAGACTGAAGCTTTCTTT,CASSPRTGGAGGETEAFF
TRBJ2-3,16,-,-,TRBV4-3,TGCGCCAGCAGCCAAGATAGGTGGATCGGGACAGATACGCAGTATTTT,CASSQDRWIGTDTQYF
TRBJ2-4,16,-,TRBD2,TRBV7-2,TGTGCCAGCAGCCGGGGGGGAAGTCTAGCCAAAAACATTCAGTACTTC,CASSRGGSLAKNIQYF
TRBJ2-1,16,-,TRBD2,TRBV9,TGTGCCAGCAGCGTCCTAGCGGATCCCTCCTACAATGAGCAGTTCTTC,CASSVLADPSYNEQFF
TRBJ1-4,14,-,-,TRBV5-1,TGCGCCAGCAGCTTGGCGACGGGTAATGAAAAACTGTTTTTT,CASSLATGNEKLFF
TRBJ2-5,16,-,TRBD2,TRBV28,TGTGCCAGCAGACGGCGCATGGGGGGGGAGTCAGAGACCCAGTACTTC,CASRRRMGGESETQYF
TRBJ2-4,18,-,TRBD2,TRBV4-2,TGTGCCAGCAGCCAAGAAAGCGGAGGACTAGCGGGAATGAACATTCAGTACTTC,CASSQESGGLAGMNIQYF
TRBJ1-1,13,few,-,TRBV7-9,TGTGCCAGCAGCCCCCGCGGAAGAGCTGAAGCTTTCTTT,CASSPRGRAEAFF
TRBJ1-5,14,-,TRBD1,TRBV29-1,TGCAGCGCCAAGGACAGGGGCCTCAATCAGCCCCAGCATTTT,CSAKDRGLNQPQHF
TRBJ1-2,14,-,TRBD1,TRBV30,TGTGCCCGTACCCGGACAGGGGCTAACTATGGCTACACCTTC,CARTRTGANYGYTF
TRBJ2-7,14,-,-,TRBV28,TGTGCCAGCACAGGGGTAGGGAGCTCCTACGAGCAGTACTTC,CASTGVGSSYEQYF
TRBJ2-5,14,-,-,TRBV7-9,TGTGCCAGCAGCTTAGGGGGGTCAAGAGAGACCCAGTACTTC,CASSLGGSRETQYF
TRBJ2-1,16,-,TRBD2,TRBV25-1,TGTGCCAGCAGTCCCATGGCGGGGAGGGCCTACAATGAGCAGTTCTTC,CASSPMAGRAYNEQFF
TRBJ2-1,15,-,TRBD1,TRBV5-4,TGTGCCAGCAGCTCAGGACAGGCCACAAGTCTGGAGCAGTTCTTC,CASSSGQATSLEQFF
TRBJ2-1,17,-,TRBD1,TRBV18,TGTGCCAGCTCCCCATATTCCTTCGGGACAGGGTCGTTTGAGCAGTTCTTC,CASSPYSFGTGSFEQFF
TRBJ2-5,12,-,TRBD1,TRBV9,TGTGCCAGCAGTAGAGGGGGCGAGACCCAGTACTTC,CASSRGGETQYF
TRBJ2-2,13,once,TRBD2,TRBV27,TGTGCCAGCAAACGGGAGGTCGCCGGGGAGCTGTTTTTT,CASKREVAGELFF
TRBJ1-1,15,-,-,TRBV7-3,TGTGCCAGCAGCTTATTAGGAGGGTGGAGCACTGAAGCTTTCTTT,CASSLLGGWSTEAFF
TRBJ1-3,15,-,TRBD1,TRBV7-9,TGTGCCAGCAGCCTAGGACAGGGTGAAGGAAACACCATATATTTT,CASSLGQGEGNTIYF
TRBJ1-1,13,-,-,TRBV7-2,TGTGCCAGCAGCTTCATCAAGAACACTGAAGCTTTCTTT,CASSFIKNTEAFF
TRBJ1-4,15,-,TRBD1,TRBV18,TGTGCCAGCTCACTACTGGGACAGTTTAATGAAAAACTGTTTTTT,CASSLLGQFNEKLFF
TRBJ2-1,16,-,TRBD1,TRBV7-3,TGTGCCAGCAGCCCCCAAACCGGGACAGAAAGCAATGAGCAGTTCTTC,CASSPQTGTESNEQFF
TRBJ2-2,14,-,-,TRBV29-1,TGCAGCGTTGAAGGACCGATGAACACCGGGGAGCTGTTTTTT,CSVEGPMNTGELFF
TRBJ1-4,15,-,-,TRBV5-1,TGCGCCAGCAGCCCCCGGGGGGACCCTAATGAAAAACTGTTTTTT,CASSPRGDPNEKLFF
TRBJ2-1,15,-,-,TRBV2,TGTGCCAGCAGTGAGGGGCTAGCACCATACAATGAGCAGTTCTTC,CASSEGLAPYNEQFF